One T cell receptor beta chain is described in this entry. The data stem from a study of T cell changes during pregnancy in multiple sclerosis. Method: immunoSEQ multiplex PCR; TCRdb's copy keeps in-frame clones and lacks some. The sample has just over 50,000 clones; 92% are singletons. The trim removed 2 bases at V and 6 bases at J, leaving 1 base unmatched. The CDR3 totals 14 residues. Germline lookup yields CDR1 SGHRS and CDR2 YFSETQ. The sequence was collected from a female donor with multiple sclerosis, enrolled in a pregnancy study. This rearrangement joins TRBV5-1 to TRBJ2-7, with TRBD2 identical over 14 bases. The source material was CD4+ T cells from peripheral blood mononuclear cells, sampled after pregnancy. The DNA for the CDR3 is TGCGCCAGCAGCTTCGGACTAGCGGGAGGCGAGCAGTACTTC. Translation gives CASSFGLAGGEQYF. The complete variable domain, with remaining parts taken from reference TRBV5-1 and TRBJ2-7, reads KAGVTQTPRYLIKTRGQQVTLSCSPISGHRSVSWYQQTPGQGLQFLFEYFSETQRNKGNFPGRFSGRQFSNSRSEMNVSTLELGDSALYLCASSFGLAGGEQYFGPGTRLTVT.